This record looks at one T cell receptor (beta chain) sequence and its context. This CDR3 has 14 amino acids. CDR1 and CDR2 (germline): SGDLS, YYNGEE. V dropped 4 bases and J dropped 6; count of bases not matched to a gene: 4. This sample was included in a study of blood T cell repertoires in COVID-19. Study as a whole: Specimens from acute and convalescent COVID-19 originated in the United States, Italy and Spain. T cells, B-cell-depleted T cells, or PBMCs supplied cDNA or gDNA.

Authors' analysis steps: Quantification of nucleated cells was approximated via reference gene primer amplification. Here immunoSEQ multiplex PCR was the method, and the copy in TCRdb shows in-frame clones only, minus some. The V and J calls and clone size were taken over from that table, and D and trimming were inferred from the DNA. In the table there are about 170,000 clones, about four fifths of which are singletons. Sample: peripheral blood. V usage is TRBV9 and J usage is TRBJ1-4; 9 bases line up with TRBD1. The source is a man between 65 and 85 years old with active or convalescent COVID-19. The CDR3 nucleotides read TGTGCCAGCAGCTTGGGACAGGGACATGAAAAACTGTTTTTT. Protein: CASSLGQGHEKLFF.